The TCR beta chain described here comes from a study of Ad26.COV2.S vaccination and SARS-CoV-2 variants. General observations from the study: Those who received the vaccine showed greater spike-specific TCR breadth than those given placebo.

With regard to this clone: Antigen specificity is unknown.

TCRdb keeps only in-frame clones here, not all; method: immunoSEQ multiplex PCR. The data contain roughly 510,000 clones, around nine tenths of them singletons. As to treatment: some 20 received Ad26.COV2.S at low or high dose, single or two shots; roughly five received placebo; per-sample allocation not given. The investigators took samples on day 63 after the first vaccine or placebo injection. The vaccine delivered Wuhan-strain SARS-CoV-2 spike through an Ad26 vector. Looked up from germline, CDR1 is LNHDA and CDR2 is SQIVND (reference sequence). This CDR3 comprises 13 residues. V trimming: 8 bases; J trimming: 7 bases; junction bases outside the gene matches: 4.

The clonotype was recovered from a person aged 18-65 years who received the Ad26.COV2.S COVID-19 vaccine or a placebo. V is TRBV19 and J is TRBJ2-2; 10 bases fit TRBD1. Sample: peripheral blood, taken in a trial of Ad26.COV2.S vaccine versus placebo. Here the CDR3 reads CASDRGLGGELFF. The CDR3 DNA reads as TGTGCCAGTGACAGGGGGCTCGGCGGGGAGCTGTTTTTT.